The sequence of this TCR beta chain was determined in a study of T cell responses to AZD1222 COVID-19 vaccine. Whole-study results and caveats: Just six AZD1222 recipients were seropositive at baseline. Donors were chiefly white British, with a greater number of females, and clonal diversity was perhaps underestimated. With two AZD1222 doses given, Spike-specific TCR breadth and depth both rose.

Produced via immunoSEQ multiplex PCR; TCRdb's table is partial and in-frame only. The data hold 60,000 to 75,000 clones, with about four fifths observed a single time. It was second doses at about 4 or about 12 weeks that were pooled. Germline CDR1 is SEHNR and CDR2 is FQNEAQ (reference sequence). Trimming cost V 5 bases and J 4 bases, with 14 bases left between them. This CDR3 region has 14 residues. About this clone itself: Its antigen is unidentified.

The specimen was peripheral blood, collected 28 days after the second AZD1222 dose. The J gene is TRBJ1-1, the V gene TRBV7-9; maybe TRBD1 (5 bases). The clonotype was recovered from an adult who received the AZD1222 COVID-19 vaccine. This chain's CDR3 is CASSPPGGTTEAFF. CDR3 nucleotides: TGTGCCAGCAGCCCCCCGGGAGGGACCACTGAAGCTTTCTTT.